These 8 T cell receptor beta chains were all obtained from the same sample, sequenced in a study of blood T cells in healthy people across ages. A J-beta primer mix and a sample-barcoded 5' primer were used in a second PCR of about 6 to 12 cycles. TCRdb processed the 5' RACE reads anew with MiXCR; each CDR3 protein has one entry. The data show 800,000 to 1,000,000 distinct CDR3 sequences, around 48% seen once. Sequenced input: blood. These receptors all come from a man aged 25 to 45 in good health.

This chain links TRBV7-9 with TRBJ2-7, with a tentative D call TRBD2 (6 bases). Germline V CDR1 and CDR2: SEHNR, FQNEAQ (reference sequence). CDR3 length: 14 residues. The V gene lost 6 bases and the J gene lost 3 bases, with 15 bases spanning the gap. The DNA for the CDR3 is TGTGCCAGCAGTCCTGGACGGGAGATCTACGAGCAGTACTTC. It translates to CASSPGREIYEQYF.

For the CDR3, the DNA is TGTGCCACCCTGGGACAGATAAATCAGCCCCAGCATTTT. Translated: CATLGQINQPQHF. The gene calls are TRBV6-2 or TRBV6-3 and TRBJ1-5; TRBD1 agrees at 7 bases. The V segment lost 10 bases and the J segment 4 bases; nucleotides outside the gene matches: 7. Looked up from germline, CDR1 is MNHEY and CDR2 is SVGEGT. The CDR3 consists of 13 residues.

This sequence joins TRBV28 and TRBJ2-3; 12 nucleotides line up with TRBD2. Germline CDR1 reads MDHEN; CDR2 reads SYDVKM. The trim removed 1 base at V and 4 bases at J, leaving 9 bases unmatched. The CDR3 is 18 residues long. In DNA form, the CDR3 reads TGTGCCAGCAGTTTATCCCCCTTACTAGCGGGGGGTTCAGATACGCAGTATTTT. Protein sequence: CASSLSPLLAGGSDTQYF. Full variable domain (remainder filled in from reference TRBV28 and TRBJ2-3): DVKVTQSSRYLVKRTGEKVFLECVQDMDHENMFWYRQDPGLGLRLIYFSYDVKMKEKGDIPEGYSVSREKKERFSLILESASTNQTSMYLCASSLSPLLAGGSDTQYFGPGTRLTVL.

The CDR3 DNA reads as TGCAGTGCTCGCAACCCCATAGCTAGCGGGGGAATCGGGCGCGCGCAGTATTTT. Its translation: CSARNPIASGGIGRAQYF. This chain connects TRBV20-1 to TRBJ2-3, with 10 bases aligning to TRBD2. There are 18 residues in the CDR3. V trimming: 5 bases; J trimming: 10 bases; junction bases outside the gene matches: 24. Germline assignment: CDR1 DFQATT and CDR2 SNEGSKA (reference sequence).

This clonotype was seen only a few times. The chain combines TRBV12-3 or TRBV12-4 with TRBJ1-2; unclear D gene. With 2 bases removed from V and 2 bases from J, the gap between germline ends came to 15 bases. CDR3 length equals 16 residues. CDR3 in amino acids: CASSLSAGLLNYGYTF. The CDR3 DNA reads as TGTGCCAGCAGTTTATCGGCGGGTCTTCTAAACTATGGCTACACCTTC.

The CDR3 protein is CASSERGIYEQYF. The CDR3 DNA sequence: TGTGCCAGCAGTGAAAGGGGAATCTACGAGCAGTACTTC. The V call is TRBV2, the J call TRBJ2-5; D is possibly TRBD1 (5 bases). The better agreement between TRBJ2-7 and the DNA end casts doubt on the J call. Looked up from germline, CDR1 is SNHLY and CDR2 is FYNNEI. The CDR3 is made up of 13 amino acids.

Written as DNA, the CDR3 is TGCAGTGCTGGAAGGGCTGCTCAGCCCCAGCATTTT. Protein product: CSAGRAAQPQHF. V gene TRBV20-1 combines with J gene TRBJ1-5; no clear D. CDR1 is DFQATT and CDR2 is SNEGSKA in the germline V gene (reference sequence). The CDR3 is made up of 12 amino acids. V was trimmed by 5 bases and J by 6 bases, leaving 11 bases between them.

The V and J genes are TRBV4-2 and TRBJ2-1; 8 nucleotides align to TRBD2. V was pared by 4 bases and J by 6 bases, with 5 bases of the junction left unmatched. The CDR3 loop spans 14 amino acids. The germline gives CDR1 LGHNA, CDR2 YNFKEQ. This CDR3 reads CASSRSGLVNEQFF. The CDR3 DNA follows: TGTGCCAGCAGCCGGTCGGGACTAGTCAATGAGCAGTTCTTC.